This T cell receptor (beta chain) was identified in a study of blood T cell repertoires in COVID-19. Study-wide context: Collection of acute and convalescent COVID-19 samples took place in the United States, Italy and Spain. Nucleic acid was either cDNA or gDNA, and it came from T cells, B-cell-depleted T cells, or PBMCs.

Germline CDR1 reads MNHNY; CDR2 reads SVGAGI (reference sequence). This CDR3 has 12 amino acids. The V gene lost 6 bases and the J gene lost 8 bases, with 8 bases spanning the gap. Under the authors' procedure: Amplification of reference gene primers was used by the study to estimate nucleated cell counts. Repertoires were generated with immunoSEQ multiplex PCR, while TCRdb's copy carries only in-frame clones and drops some. That table is the source of V, J and clone size, and D and trimming were worked out from the DNA. The sample carries about 68,000 clones, 80% to 90% recorded once. The TCR sequence derives from a woman aged 55-70 years with acute or convalescent COVID-19. The genes are TRBV6-6 and TRBJ1-6; TRBD1 is a possible D gene (5 bases). Sequencing was done on a sample of peripheral blood. CDR3 protein: CASRTGDSPLHF. The CDR3 DNA is TGTGCCAGCAGGACGGGGGATTCACCCCTCCACTTT.